The TCR beta chain described here comes from a study of T cells after yellow fever vaccination. Study-level results: A large majority of primary-vaccination clones showed up again after the booster (about 96% CD4, around 90% CD8). Contaminants from the bulk population, in the form of abundant clonotypes, could be found in FACS-sorted repertoires. Peak timing came faster in the weaker secondary response, day 5 versus 15.

This clonotype was detected only a few times. The target antigen is unknown. They built TCR cDNA with 5'RACE template switching, a step that put in a universal primer site and UMIs. TCRdb fed the 5' RACE reads into MiXCR, producing one record per CDR3 protein. The sample contains some 670,000 distinct CDR3 sequences, roughly 12% of which appear only once. This CDR3 has 14 amino acids. Between the trimmed V and J ends, which lost 7 bases and 4 bases, there was a span of 15 bases. The sequencing used PBMCs, collected on the day of the yellow fever booster vaccination. The receptor's source is a man aged 30 to 45 who received the YFV17D yellow fever vaccine. This chain uses TRBV12-3 or TRBV12-4 with TRBJ2-3; D possibly corresponds to TRBD2 (6 bases). The CDR3 protein is CASTPGGSADTQYF. In nucleotides, the CDR3 is TGTGCCAGCACCCCTGGGGGGAGCGCAGATACGCAGTATTTT.